This T cell receptor (beta chain) was sequenced during a study of blood T cell repertoires in COVID-19. The germline V and J ends were trimmed by 4 bases and 1 base, with 12 bases remaining between them. Looked up from germline, CDR1 is LGHNA and CDR2 is YNFKEQ. The CDR3 has 15 amino acids. TCRdb keeps only in-frame clones here, not all; method: immunoSEQ multiplex PCR. Found here are over 100,000 clones, 80% to 90% of them singletons; the top ten hold roughly 5%. This clonotype was obtained from a man aged 55 to 70 with acute or convalescent COVID-19. The genes are TRBV4-2 and TRBJ2-3; maybe TRBD2 (5 bases). The sequenced material came from peripheral blood. CDR3 amino acids: CASSPKAGGTDTQYF. DNA of the CDR3: TGTGCCAGCAGCCCCAAGGCGGGTGGCACAGATACGCAGTATTTT.